Detailed here is one T cell receptor beta chain. The data are from a study of blood T cell repertoires in COVID-19. Assay: immunoSEQ multiplex PCR; the TCRdb copy retains only in-frame clones and omits some. The data hold approximately 300,000 clones, with more than 75% observed a single time. Participant reports of clinical history set cohort assignment. Recovered participants had two consecutive negative NP/OP PCR tests, healthcare professional clearance, or symptom resolution. V shed 3 bases and J 2 bases; nucleotides not matched to a gene: 4. The CDR3 spans 15 residues. Germline CDR1 and CDR2: SGHVS and FQNEAQ.

The chain combines TRBV7-8 with TRBJ2-3; 8 positions agree with TRBD2. Sequencing was done on a sample of PBMCs or T cells enriched from blood (not recorded which). The TCR originated in a man aged 55-75 years who had recovered from COVID-19. For the CDR3, the DNA is TGTGCCAGCAGCTTCGGCGGGGGGAACACAGATACGCAGTATTTT. It is translated as CASSFGGGNTDTQYF.